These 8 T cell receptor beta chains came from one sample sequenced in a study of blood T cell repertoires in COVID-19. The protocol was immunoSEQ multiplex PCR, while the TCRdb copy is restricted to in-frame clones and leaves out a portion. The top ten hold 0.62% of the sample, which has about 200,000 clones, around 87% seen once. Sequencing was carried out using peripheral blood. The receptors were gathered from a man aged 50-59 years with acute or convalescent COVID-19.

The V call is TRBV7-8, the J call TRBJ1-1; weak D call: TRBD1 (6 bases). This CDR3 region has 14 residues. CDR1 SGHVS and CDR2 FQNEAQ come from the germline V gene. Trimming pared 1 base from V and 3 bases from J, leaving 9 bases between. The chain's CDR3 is CASSLGRGDTEAFF. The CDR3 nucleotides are TGTGCCAGCAGCTTAGGCAGGGGTGACACTGAAGCTTTCTTT. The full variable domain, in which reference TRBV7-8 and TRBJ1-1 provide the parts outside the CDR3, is GAGVSQSPRYKVAKRGQDVALRCDPISGHVSLFWYQQALGQGPEFLTYFQNEAQLDKSGLPSDRFFAERPEGSVSTLKIQRTQQEDSAVYLCASSLGRGDTEAFFGQGTRLTVV.

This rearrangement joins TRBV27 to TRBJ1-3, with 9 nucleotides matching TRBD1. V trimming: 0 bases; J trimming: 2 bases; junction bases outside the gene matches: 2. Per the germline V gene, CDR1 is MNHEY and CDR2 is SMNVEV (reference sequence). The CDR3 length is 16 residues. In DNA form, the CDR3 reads TGTGCCAGCAGTTTATCGGGACAGGGCACTGGAAACACCATATATTTT. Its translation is CASSLSGQGTGNTIYF.

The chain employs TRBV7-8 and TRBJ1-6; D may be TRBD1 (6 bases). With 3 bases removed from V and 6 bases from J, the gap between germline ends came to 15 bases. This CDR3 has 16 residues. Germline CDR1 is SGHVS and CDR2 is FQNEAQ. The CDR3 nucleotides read TGTGCCAGCAGCTTTTTCGCTGGACAGTCTAATTCACCCCTCCACTTT. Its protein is CASSFFAGQSNSPLHF. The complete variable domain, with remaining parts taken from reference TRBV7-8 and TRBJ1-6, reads GAGVSQSPRYKVAKRGQDVALRCDPISGHVSLFWYQQALGQGPEFLTYFQNEAQLDKSGLPSDRFFAERPEGSVSTLKIQRTQQEDSAVYLCASSFFAGQSNSPLHFGNGTRLTVT.

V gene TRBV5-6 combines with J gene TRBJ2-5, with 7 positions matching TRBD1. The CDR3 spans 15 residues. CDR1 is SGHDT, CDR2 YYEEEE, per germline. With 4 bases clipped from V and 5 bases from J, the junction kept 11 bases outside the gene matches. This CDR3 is CASSPRGLRLETQYF. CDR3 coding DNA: TGTGCCAGCAGCCCCAGGGGGTTAAGGTTGGAGACCCAGTACTTC.

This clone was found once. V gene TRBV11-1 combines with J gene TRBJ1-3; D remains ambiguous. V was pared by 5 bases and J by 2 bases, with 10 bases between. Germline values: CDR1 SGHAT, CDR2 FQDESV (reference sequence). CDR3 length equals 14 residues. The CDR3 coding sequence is TGTGCCAGCAGCATCGGGTCGCCTGGAAACACCATATATTTT. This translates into CASSIGSPGNTIYF. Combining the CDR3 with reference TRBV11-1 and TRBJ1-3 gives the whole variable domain EAEVAQSPRYKITEKSQAVAFWCDPISGHATLYWYRQILGQGPELLVQFQDESVVDDSQLPKDRFSAERLKGVDSTLKIQPAELGDSAMYLCASSIGSPGNTIYFGEGSWLTVV.

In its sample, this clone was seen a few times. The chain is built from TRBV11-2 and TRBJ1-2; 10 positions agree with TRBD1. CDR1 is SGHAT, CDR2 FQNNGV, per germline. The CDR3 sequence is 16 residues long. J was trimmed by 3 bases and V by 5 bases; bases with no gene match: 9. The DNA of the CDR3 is TGTGCCAGCAGCATTAACATCGGGACAGGGGACTATGGCTACACCTTC. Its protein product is CASSINIGTGDYGYTF.

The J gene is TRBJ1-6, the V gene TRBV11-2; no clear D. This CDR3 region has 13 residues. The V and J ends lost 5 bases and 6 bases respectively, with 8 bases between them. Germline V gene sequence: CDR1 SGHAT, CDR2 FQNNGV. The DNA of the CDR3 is TGTGCCAGCAGCCCTCGTCTTAATTCACCCCTCCACTTT. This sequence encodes CASSPRLNSPLHF.

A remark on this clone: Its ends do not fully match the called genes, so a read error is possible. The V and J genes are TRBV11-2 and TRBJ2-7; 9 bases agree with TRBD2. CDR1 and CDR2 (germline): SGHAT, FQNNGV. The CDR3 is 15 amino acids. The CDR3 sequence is CASNLGISGSGEQYF. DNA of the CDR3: TGTGCCAGCAACTTAGGCATTAGCGGGAGTGGCGAGCAGTACTTC.